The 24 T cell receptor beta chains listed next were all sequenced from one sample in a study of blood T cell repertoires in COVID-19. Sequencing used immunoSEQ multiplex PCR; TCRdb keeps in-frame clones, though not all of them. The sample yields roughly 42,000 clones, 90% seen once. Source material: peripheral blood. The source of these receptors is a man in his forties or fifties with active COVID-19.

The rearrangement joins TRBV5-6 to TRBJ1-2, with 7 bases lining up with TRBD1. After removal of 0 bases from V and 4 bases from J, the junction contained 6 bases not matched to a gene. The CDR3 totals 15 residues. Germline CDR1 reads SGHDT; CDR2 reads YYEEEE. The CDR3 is CASSLGGGGAYGYTF. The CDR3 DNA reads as TGTGCCAGCAGCTTGGGTGGAGGGGGCGCCTATGGCTACACCTTC.

The CDR3 nucleotides are TGTGCCAGCGCATCAACGGGAGGTTTGGTCACTGAAGCTTTCTTT. Amino acid sequence: CASASTGGLVTEAFF. The chain carries TRBV7-2 and TRBJ1-1; no definite D call. V dropped 8 bases and J dropped 4 bases, with 20 bases sitting between them. CDR3 size: 15 residues. CDR1 and CDR2 (germline): SGHTA, FQGNSA.

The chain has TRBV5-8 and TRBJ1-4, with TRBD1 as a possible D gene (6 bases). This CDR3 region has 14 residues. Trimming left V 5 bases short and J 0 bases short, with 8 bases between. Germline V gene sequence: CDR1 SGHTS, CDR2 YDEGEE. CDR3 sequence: CASRGGPTNEKLFF. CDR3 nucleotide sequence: TGTGCCAGCAGGGGGGGGCCAACTAATGAAAAACTGTTTTTT.

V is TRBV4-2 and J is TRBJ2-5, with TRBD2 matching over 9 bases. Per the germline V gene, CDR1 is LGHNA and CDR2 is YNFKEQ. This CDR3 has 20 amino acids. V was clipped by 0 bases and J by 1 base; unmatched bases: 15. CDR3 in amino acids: CASSQDGLAGPTRLQETQYF. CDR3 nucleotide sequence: TGTGCCAGCAGCCAAGACGGGCTAGCGGGGCCTACCCGCCTCCAAGAGACCCAGTACTTC.

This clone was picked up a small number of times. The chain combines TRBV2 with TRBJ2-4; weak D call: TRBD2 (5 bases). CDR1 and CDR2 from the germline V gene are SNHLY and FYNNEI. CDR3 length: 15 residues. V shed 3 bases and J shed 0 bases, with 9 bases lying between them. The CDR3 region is CASSETTLAKNIQYF. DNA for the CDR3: TGTGCCAGCAGTGAGACTACTCTAGCCAAAAACATTCAGTACTTC.

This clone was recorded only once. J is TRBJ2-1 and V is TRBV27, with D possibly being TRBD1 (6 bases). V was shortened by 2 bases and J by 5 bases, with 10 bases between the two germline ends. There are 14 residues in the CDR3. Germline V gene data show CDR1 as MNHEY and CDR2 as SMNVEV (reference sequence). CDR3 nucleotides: TGTGCCAGCAGTTTAACAGGGCGGAACAATGAGCAGTTCTTC. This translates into CASSLTGRNNEQFF.

The CDR3 here is CASIPAAGYEQYF. The DNA of the CDR3 is TGTGCCAGCATACCAGCGGCGGGCTACGAGCAGTACTTC. This chain connects TRBV2 to TRBJ2-7; TRBD2 is a possible D gene (5 bases). With 7 bases removed from V and 3 bases from J, the gap between germline ends came to 13 bases. The CDR3 runs to 13 residues. Germline V gene lookup returns CDR1 SNHLY and CDR2 FYNNEI.

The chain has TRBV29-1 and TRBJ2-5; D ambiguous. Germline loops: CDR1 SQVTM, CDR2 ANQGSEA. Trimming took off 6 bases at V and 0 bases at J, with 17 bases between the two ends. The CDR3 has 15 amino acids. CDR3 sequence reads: CSVARQDGYQETQYF. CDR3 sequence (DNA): TGCAGCGTCGCAAGGCAAGACGGGTACCAAGAGACCCAGTACTTC.

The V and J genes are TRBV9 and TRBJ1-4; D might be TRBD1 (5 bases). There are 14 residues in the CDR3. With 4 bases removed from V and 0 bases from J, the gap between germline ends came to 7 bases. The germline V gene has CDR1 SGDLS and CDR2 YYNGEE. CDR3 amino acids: CASSQTATNEKLFF. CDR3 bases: TGTGCCAGCAGCCAGACAGCAACTAATGAAAAACTGTTTTTT.

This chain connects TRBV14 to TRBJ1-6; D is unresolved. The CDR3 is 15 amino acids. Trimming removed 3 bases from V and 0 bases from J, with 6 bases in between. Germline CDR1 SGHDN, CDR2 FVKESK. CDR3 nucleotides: TGTGCCAGCAGCCACGGGAGCTCCTATAATTCACCCCTCCACTTT. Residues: CASSHGSSYNSPLHF.

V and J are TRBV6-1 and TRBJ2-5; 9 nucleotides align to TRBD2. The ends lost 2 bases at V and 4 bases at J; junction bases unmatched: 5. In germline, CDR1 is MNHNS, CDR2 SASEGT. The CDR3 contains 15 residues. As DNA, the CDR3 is TGTGCCAGCAGTGAATTCAGCGGGGGGTCAGAGACCCAGTACTTC. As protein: CASSEFSGGSETQYF.

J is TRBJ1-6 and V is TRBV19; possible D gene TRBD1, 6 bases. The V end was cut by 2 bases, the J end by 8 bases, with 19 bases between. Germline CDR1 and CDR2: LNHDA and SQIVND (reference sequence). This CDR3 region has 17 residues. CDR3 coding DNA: TGTGCCAGTAGTATAAGTGCAGCGGGACAACTTTATTCACCCCTCCACTTT. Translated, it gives CASSISAAGQLYSPLHF.

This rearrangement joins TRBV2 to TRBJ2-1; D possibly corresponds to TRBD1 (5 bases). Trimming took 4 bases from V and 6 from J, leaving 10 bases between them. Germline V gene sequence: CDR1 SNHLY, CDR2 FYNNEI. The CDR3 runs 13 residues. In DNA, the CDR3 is TGTGCCAGCAGTGTCCGACAGCGCAATGAGCAGTTCTTC. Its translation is CASSVRQRNEQFF.

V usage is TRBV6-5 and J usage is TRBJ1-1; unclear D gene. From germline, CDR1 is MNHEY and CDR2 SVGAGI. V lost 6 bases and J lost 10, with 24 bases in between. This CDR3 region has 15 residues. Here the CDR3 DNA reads TGTGCCAGCAGCGCCTCTAAGGGTTCGTTACTAGGAGCTTTCTTT. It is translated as CASSASKGSLLGAFF.

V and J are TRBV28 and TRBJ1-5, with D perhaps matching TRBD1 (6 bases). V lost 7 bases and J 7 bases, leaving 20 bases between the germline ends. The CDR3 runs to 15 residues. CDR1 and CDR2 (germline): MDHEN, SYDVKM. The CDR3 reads CASTAGGGRGQPQHF. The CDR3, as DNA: TGTGCCAGCACCGCCGGCGGGGGGCGAGGACAGCCCCAGCATTTT. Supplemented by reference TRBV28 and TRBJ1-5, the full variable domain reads DVKVTQSSRYLVKRTGEKVFLECVQDMDHENMFWYRQDPGLGLRLIYFSYDVKMKEKGDIPEGYSVSREKKERFSLILESASTNQTSMYLCASTAGGGRGQPQHFGDGTRLSIL.

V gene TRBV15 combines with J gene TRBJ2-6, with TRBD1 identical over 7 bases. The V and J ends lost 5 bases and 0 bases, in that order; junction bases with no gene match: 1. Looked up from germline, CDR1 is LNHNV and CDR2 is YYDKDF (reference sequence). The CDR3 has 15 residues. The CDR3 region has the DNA TGTGCCACCAGCCCAGGGGGCTCTGGGGCCAACGTCCTGACTTTC. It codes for CATSPGGSGANVLTF.

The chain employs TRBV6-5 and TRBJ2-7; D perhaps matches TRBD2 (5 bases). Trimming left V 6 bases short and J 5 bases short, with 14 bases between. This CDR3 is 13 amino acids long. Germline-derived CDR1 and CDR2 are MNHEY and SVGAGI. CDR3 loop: CASSPGRRHEQYF. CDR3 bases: TGTGCCAGCAGCCCGGGTAGGAGGCACGAGCAGTACTTC.

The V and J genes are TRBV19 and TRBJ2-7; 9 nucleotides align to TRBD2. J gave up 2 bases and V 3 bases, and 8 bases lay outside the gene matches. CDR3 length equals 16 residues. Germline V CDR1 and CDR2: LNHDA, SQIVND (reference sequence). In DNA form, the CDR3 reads TGTGCCAGTAGTATGAACGTGGCGGGGGGGCCCTACGAGCAGTACTTC. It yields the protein CASSMNVAGGPYEQYF.

CDR3 sequence: CATSDWDSSTDTQYF. Here the CDR3 DNA reads TGTGCCACCAGTGATTGGGACAGCAGCACAGATACGCAGTATTTT. The J gene is TRBJ2-3, the V gene TRBV24-1; 7 bases line up with TRBD1. This CDR3 is 15 amino acids long. Trimming took 2 bases from V and 0 from J; bases not matched to a gene: 1. The germline gives CDR1 KGHDR, CDR2 SFDVKD.

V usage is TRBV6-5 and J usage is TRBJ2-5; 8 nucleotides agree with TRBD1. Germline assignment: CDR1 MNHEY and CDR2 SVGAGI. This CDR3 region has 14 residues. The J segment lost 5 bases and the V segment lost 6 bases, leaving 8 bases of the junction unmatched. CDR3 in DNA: TGTGCCAGCAGCCTGGACAGGGTTCGGGAGACCCAGTACTTC. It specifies CASSLDRVRETQYF.

This CDR3 reads CASVSAGTAGYEQYF. CDR3 nucleotides: TGTGCCAGCGTATCCGCCGGGACAGCGGGCTACGAGCAGTACTTC. The chain recombines TRBV27 with TRBJ2-7; tentative D call: TRBD1 (7 bases). CDR3 size: 15 residues. Germline lookup yields CDR1 MNHEY and CDR2 SMNVEV (reference sequence). Between the trimmed V and J ends, which lost 8 bases and 3 bases, there was a span of 20 bases.

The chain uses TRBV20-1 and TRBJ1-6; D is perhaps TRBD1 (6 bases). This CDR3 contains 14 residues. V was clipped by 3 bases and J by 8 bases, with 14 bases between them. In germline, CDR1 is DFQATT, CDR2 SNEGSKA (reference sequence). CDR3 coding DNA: TGCAGTGCTAGTCAACAGGGTGGATATTCACCCCTCCACTTT. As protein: CSASQQGGYSPLHF.

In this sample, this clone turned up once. The CDR3 nucleotides are TGTGCCAGCAGCTTTAGGGGGTATCCCAATCAGCCCCAGCATTTT. Translation gives CASSFRGYPNQPQHF. The rearrangement joins TRBV5-8 to TRBJ1-5, with D maybe TRBD1 (6 bases). CDR3 length: 15 residues. Germline values: CDR1 SGHTS, CDR2 YDEGEE. The V and J ends lost 2 bases and 3 bases respectively, with 12 bases between them.

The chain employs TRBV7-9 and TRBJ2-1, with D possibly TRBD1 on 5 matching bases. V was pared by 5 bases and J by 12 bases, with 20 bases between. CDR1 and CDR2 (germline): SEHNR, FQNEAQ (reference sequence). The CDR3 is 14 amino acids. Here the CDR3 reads CASSVNSGFFVQFF. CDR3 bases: TGTGCCAGCAGCGTTAATTCAGGGTTTTTCGTGCAGTTCTTC.